This TCR beta chain was recorded in a study of T cells in Graves' hyperthyroidism and ophthalmopathy. Germline V CDR1 and CDR2: SGDLS, YYNGEE. Trimming cost V 2 bases and J 6 bases, with 22 bases left between them. There are 17 residues in the CDR3. RNA transcripts served as the template for amplifying TCR beta CDR3 regions. Carried out on the TCR CDR3, a first-round RT-PCR used the HTBI primer set. TCRdb reprocessed the multiplex PCR reads with MiXCR, giving one entry per CDR3 protein. The sample carries approximately 720,000 distinct CDR3 sequences, 18% recorded once. Sequencing used blood. The chain employs TRBV9 and TRBJ2-3, with a weak D call TRBD2 (5 bases). This clonotype was sampled from a woman in her forties or fifties with Graves' hyperthyroidism that later progressed to Graves' ophthalmopathy. The CDR3 loop is CASSVSRAARPSDTQYF. CDR3 nucleotide sequence: TGTGCCAGCAGCGTCTCCCGAGCGGCGAGGCCCTCGGATACGCAGTATTTT.